Below, one T cell receptor (beta chain) is given with its context. The data stem from a study of blood T cell repertoires in COVID-19. In the original workflow: Scientists estimated how many nucleated cells there were by amplifying reference gene primers. Libraries were prepared by immunoSEQ multiplex PCR; TCRdb keeps only in-frame clonotypes and omits some of them. The V and J calls and clone size were taken over from that table, and D and trimming were inferred from the DNA. The table records 120,000 or so clones, 60% to 85% of them present only once. With V trimmed by 8 bases and J by 5 bases, 11 bases remained unmatched. The CDR3 has 15 amino acids. CDR1 and CDR2 (germline): SGHNT, YENEEA.

The V call is TRBV11-3, the J call TRBJ2-1, with 8 bases fitting TRBD1. Sequencing was carried out using peripheral blood. The TCR was taken from a man between 70 and 80 years old with acute or convalescent COVID-19. The CDR3 coding sequence is TGTGCCAGCGGACCCCGGACAGGGATCCACAATGAGCAGTTCTTC. Its translation: CASGPRTGIHNEQFF.